The present entry profiles one TCR beta chain with its context. What this receptor recognizes is not known. No base quality information exists; no much larger clone differs at one position. RNA was extracted using the RNeasy kit, and roughly 0.45 to 1 ug of the RNA was reverse transcribed with random hexamers. The immunoSEQ multiplex PCR assay, covering 54 Vbeta and 13 Jbeta segments, was used to amplify TCR beta CDR3 regions. To correct PCR amplification bias, a synthetic template baseline was used for both primer optimization and computational correction. The authors processed their data as follows. Reads were annotated to V, D and J genes per IMGT and analyzed with immunoSEQ Analyzer, keeping only productive sequences. Clonality was computed as one minus Shannon entropy normalized by log2 of the number of productive unique sequences. Public and private clones were assessed among the 100 most prevalent clones of each patient and control. Clones were defined as Susac-specific if absent from the healthy and MS cohorts, from around 1,100 published viral clones and from other ImmuneACCESS disease sequences. TCRdb reanalyzed the raw reads on its own, using fastp at Q25 for trimming and MiXCR for clone calling, and kept in-frame beta chains. Merged by CDR3 protein, the rows form single entries marked with the most common genes and DNA. These V and J calls rely on TCRdb rather than the paper's analysis. Present in this sample are some 100,000 distinct CDR3 sequences, approximately 95% of which were seen just once. The top ten constitute 0.3% of the sample.

This sample stems from a study of CD8 T cells in Susac syndrome (dated by TCRdb to about 2019). About the full investigation: Of the Susac syndrome patients who were sequenced, eight were in clinical remission while more than five had clinically active disease. At blood withdrawal, Susac syndrome patients were therapy-naive, treated with corticosteroids (with IVIg additionally given to some), or treated with IVIg alone. Repertoire sequencing was used to test whether CD8+ T cell activation and differentiation in Susac syndrome was antigen driven. Clonality of the CD8+ T cell repertoire was compared between eleven to twelve healthy donors, roughly 14 Susac syndrome patients and roughly 16 multiple sclerosis patients. Broad study findings and their caveats: The number of individuals in the TCR sequencing and HLA analysis was recognized as being relatively small. Clonal expansion was observed in Susac syndrome CD8+ repertoires, with the highest expansion in CD8+ TEMRA cells and greater expansion in clinically active than in remitting patients. In the total CD8+ and CD8+ TEMRA repertoires, over 15 and five Susac-specific public clones, respectively, were identified.

Taken from cysteine to phenylalanine, the CDR3 has 11 residues. Only the CDR3 region is kept as DNA, spanning 33 bases read in frame from base 1. In the germline V gene, CDR1 corresponds to SQVTM and CDR2 to ANQGSEA. The V and J ends are trimmed by 7 bases and 7 bases, leaving 11 bases between them. Peripheral blood CD8+ and CD4+ T cells from healthy donors, Susac syndrome patients and multiple sclerosis patients were profiled using high-throughput TCR beta sequencing. The Susac syndrome patients fulfilled recently defined diagnostic criteria for either definite or probable disease. Bulk CD8+ and CD4+ T cells were purified magnetically by negative isolation, whereas CD8+ TEMRA cells were enriched by FACS. Blood was drawn into EDTA tubes, processed within 24 hours, and PBMCs were isolated by density gradient centrifugation. PBMCs destined for TCR sequencing were cryopreserved in liquid nitrogen and later thawed in a 37 °C water bath. The sorted or isolated CD4+, CD8+ and CD8+ TEMRA cells reached a purity of at least 90%.

Recombination joined TRBV29-1 with TRBJ2-1; too little of a D gene remains to name it. This TCR was sampled from a human donor with Susac syndrome. The sequencing sample was made of CD8+ T cells from PBMCs. The DNA reads TGCAGCGCCAGAGGAAGGAATGAGCAGTTCTTC. Its protein product is CSARGRNEQFF.